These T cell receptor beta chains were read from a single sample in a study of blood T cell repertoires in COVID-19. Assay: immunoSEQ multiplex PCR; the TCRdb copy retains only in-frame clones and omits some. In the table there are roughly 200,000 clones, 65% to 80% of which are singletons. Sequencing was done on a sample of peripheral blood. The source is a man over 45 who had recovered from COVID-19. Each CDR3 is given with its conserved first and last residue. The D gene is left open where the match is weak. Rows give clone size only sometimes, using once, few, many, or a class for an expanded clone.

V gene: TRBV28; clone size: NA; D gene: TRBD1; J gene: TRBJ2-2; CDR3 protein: CASSPPAGGAGELFF; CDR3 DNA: TGTGCCAGCAGTCCCCCGGCAGGGGGTGCCGGGGAGCTGTTTTTT
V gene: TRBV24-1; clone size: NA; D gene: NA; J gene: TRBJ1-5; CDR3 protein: CATSNTGSGQPQHF; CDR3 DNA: TGTGCCACCAGTAACACAGGGAGTGGCCAGCCCCAGCATTTT
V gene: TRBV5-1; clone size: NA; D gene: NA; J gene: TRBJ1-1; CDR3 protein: CASRPTPGNTEAFF; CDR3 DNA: TGCGCCAGCAGACCGACTCCGGGAAACACTGAAGCTTTCTTT
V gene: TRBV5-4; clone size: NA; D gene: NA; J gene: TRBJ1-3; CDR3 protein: CASSLGPGNSGNTIYF; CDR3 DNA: TGTGCCAGCAGCTTGGGTCCGGGAAACTCTGGAAACACCATATATTTT
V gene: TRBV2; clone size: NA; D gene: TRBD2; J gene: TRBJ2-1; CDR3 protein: CASSWTSGSSYNEQFF; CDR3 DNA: TGTGCCAGCAGTTGGACTAGCGGGAGCTCCTACAATGAGCAGTTCTTC
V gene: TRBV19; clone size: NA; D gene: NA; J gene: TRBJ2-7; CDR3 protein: CASSTDYRAIYEQYF; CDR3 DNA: TGTGCCAGTAGTACGGATTACAGGGCTATCTACGAGCAGTACTTC
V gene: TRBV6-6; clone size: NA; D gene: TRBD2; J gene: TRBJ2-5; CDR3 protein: CASSTGGGRAVTYGAKETQYF; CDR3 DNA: TGTGCCAGCAGCACGGGGGGCGGGAGGGCCGTTACATACGGGGCAAAAGAGACCCAGTACTTC
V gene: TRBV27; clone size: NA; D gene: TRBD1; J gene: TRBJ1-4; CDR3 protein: CASSLSGTGGEKLFF; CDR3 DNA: TGTGCCAGCAGTTTATCCGGGACAGGGGGTGAAAAACTGTTTTTT
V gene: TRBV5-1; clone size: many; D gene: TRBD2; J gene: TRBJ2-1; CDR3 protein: CASSLEASGSNEQFF; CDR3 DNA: TGCGCCAGCAGCTTGGAGGCTAGCGGGAGCAATGAGCAGTTCTTC
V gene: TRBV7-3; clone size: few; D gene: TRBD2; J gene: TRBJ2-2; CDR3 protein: CASSWTSGSVGTGELFF; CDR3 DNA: TGTGCCAGCAGCTGGACTAGCGGGAGTGTTGGTACCGGGGAGCTGTTTTTT
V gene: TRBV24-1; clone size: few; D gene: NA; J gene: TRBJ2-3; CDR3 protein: CATSDIRGSTDTQYF; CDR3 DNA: TGTGCCACCAGTGATATTAGGGGGAGTACAGATACGCAGTATTTT
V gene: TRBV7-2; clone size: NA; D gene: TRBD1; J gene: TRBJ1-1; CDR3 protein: CASSRLNRGTEAFF; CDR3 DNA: TGTGCCAGCAGCCGTCTCAACAGGGGCACTGAAGCTTTCTTT
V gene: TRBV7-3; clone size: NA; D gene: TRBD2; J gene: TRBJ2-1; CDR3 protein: CASREIAGAINNEQFF; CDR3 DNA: TGTGCCAGCAGGGAAATAGCGGGAGCGATAAACAATGAGCAGTTCTTC
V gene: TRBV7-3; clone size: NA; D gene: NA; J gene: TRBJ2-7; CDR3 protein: CASSLLRGTEQYF; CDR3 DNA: TGTGCCAGCAGCTTACTACGGGGGACCGAGCAGTACTTC
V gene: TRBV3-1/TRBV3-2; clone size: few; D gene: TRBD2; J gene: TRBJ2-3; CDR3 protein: CASSFRLAGGADTQYF; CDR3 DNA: TGTGCCAGCAGCTTCAGACTAGCGGGAGGGGCAGATACGCAGTATTTT
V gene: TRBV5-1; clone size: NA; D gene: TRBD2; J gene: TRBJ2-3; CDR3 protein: CASNLGLADNTQYF; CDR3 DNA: TGCGCCAGCAATCTGGGACTAGCGGACAACACGCAGTATTTT
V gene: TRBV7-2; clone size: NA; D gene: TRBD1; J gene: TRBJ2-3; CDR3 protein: CASRNRQGADTQYF; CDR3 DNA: TGTGCCAGCAGGAATCGACAGGGGGCGGATACGCAGTATTTT
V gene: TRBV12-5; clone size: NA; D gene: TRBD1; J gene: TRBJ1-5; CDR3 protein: CASGSRQGYQPQHF; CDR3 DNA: TGTGCTAGTGGTTCCCGACAGGGCTATCAGCCCCAGCATTTT
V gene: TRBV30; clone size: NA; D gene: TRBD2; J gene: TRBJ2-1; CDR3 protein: CAWSVMASGIDEQFF; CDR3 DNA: TGTGCCTGGAGTGTAATGGCTAGCGGGATCGATGAGCAGTTCTTC
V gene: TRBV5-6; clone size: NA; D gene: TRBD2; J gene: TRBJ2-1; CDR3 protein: CASSYSSGTFF; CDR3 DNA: TGTGCCAGCAGTTACTCTAGCGGGACGTTCTTC
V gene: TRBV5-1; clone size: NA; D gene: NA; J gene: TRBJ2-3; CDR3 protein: CASSSTRGTDTQYF; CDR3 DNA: TGCGCCAGCAGCTCGACTAGGGGAACAGATACGCAGTATTTT
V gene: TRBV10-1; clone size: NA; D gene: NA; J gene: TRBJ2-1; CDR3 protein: CASSEYEGGEQFF; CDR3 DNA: TGCGCCAGCAGTGAGTATGAGGGAGGAGAGCAGTTCTTC
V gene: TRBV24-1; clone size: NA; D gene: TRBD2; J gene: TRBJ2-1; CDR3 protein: CATSDYAGGPNEQFF; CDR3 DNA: TGTGCCACCAGTGATTACGCGGGAGGCCCCAATGAGCAGTTCTTC
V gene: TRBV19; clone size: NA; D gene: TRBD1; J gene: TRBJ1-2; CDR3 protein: CASSTRTGVYGYTF; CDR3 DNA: TGTGCCAGTAGTACCCGGACAGGGGTCTATGGCTACACCTTC
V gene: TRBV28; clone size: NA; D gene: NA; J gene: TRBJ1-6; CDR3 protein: CASSLNPAEENNSPLHF; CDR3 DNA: TGTGCCAGCAGTTTAAACCCGGCGGAGGAGAATAATTCACCCCTCCACTTT
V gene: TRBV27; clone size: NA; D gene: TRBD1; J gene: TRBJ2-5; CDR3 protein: CASSSRLTGVGQETQYF; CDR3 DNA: TGTGCCAGCAGTTCCCGCCTAACAGGGGTAGGGCAAGAGACCCAGTACTTC
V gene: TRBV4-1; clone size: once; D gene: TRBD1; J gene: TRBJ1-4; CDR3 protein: CASSRGTGDEKLFF; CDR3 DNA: TGCGCCAGCAGCCGGGGGACAGGCGACGAAAAACTGTTTTTT
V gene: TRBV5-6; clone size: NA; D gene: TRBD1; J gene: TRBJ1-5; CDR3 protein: CASSLTTGGNPTQPQHF; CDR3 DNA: TGTGCCAGCAGCTTGACGACAGGGGGCAACCCCACACAGCCCCAGCATTTT
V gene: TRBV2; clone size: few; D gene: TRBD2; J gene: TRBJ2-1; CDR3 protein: CASSVLAGARNEQFF; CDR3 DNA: TGTGCCAGCAGTGTCCTAGCGGGAGCTCGCAATGAGCAGTTCTTC
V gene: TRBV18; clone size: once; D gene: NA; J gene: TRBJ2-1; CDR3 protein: CASSPPPNEQFF; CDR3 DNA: TGTGCCAGCTCACCACCTCCGAATGAGCAGTTCTTC